This TCR beta chain came from a study of blood T cell repertoires in COVID-19. About the study: Acute and convalescent COVID-19 samples came from the United States, Italy and Spain.

Repertoires were generated with immunoSEQ multiplex PCR, while TCRdb's copy carries only in-frame clones and drops some. The sample includes around 200,000 clones, approximately 87% of them seen just once. Germline CDR1 reads LGHDT; CDR2 reads YNNKEL (reference sequence). V lost 4 bases to trimming and J lost 6 bases; unmatched junction nucleotides: 4. This CDR3 has 13 residues. While infection was still active, Seattle patients were enrolled and then followed longitudinally. The chain combines TRBV3-1 (or the pseudogene TRBV3-2) with TRBJ1-2, with 8 bases aligning to TRBD1. The specimen was peripheral blood. This receptor was obtained from a woman aged 55-69 years with COVID-19, enrolled during active disease. CDR3 DNA: TGTGCCAGCAGCCTGGACAGGGTCGATGGCTACACCTTC. Amino acid sequence: CASSLDRVDGYTF.